Sequencing of this TCR beta chain was carried out in a study of early T cells in non-severe SARS-CoV-2 infection. Study overall: Unpaired chains resulted from sequencing bulk RNA of unsorted whole blood. Whole-study findings and limits: Private and CD4 specificities were missed by VDJdb matching, which favored anti-spike CD8 responses.

Individually, cDNA molecules had unique molecular identifiers attached to them. MiXCR was run by TCRdb on the 5' RACE reads, yielding one entry per CDR3 protein. Of 60,000 or so distinct CDR3 sequences in the sample, approximately 12% were seen once. This CDR3 is 14 amino acids long. Trimming cost V 3 bases and J 2 bases, with 11 bases left between them. Germline V gene data show CDR1 as MDHEN and CDR2 as SYDVKM. A remark on this clonotype: Antigen: not known.

The clonotype was recovered from an adult who was a healthcare worker with PCR-confirmed SARS-CoV-2 infection or an uninfected control (not recorded which). V gene TRBV28 combines with J gene TRBJ2-7; tentatively, D is TRBD1 or TRBD2 (5 bases each). The sample consisted of whole blood. The CDR3 DNA is TGTGCCAGCAGTTTTTACGGGGCAACCTACGAGCAGTACTTC. It encodes CASSFYGATYEQYF.